This TCR beta chain was profiled in a study of cytomegalovirus exposure and HLA in healthy donors. Study in general: As released early, the data held roughly 85 million unique TCRs from HLA-typed donors. Study results and caveats: The study assumed roughly uniform donor sequencing depth for presence/absence analyses. Cytomegalovirus-associated status was assigned to roughly 160 TCR beta chains. Further analysis was carried out later, and it showed several of the most significant clusters appearing linked to common viral pathogens.

Primers: 60 Vbeta forward and 13 Jbeta reverse. TCRdb keeps only in-frame clones here, not all; method: immunoSEQ multiplex PCR. The sample yields more than 90,000 clones, just under 70% seen once. This CDR3 comprises 12 residues. V lost 7 bases to trimming and J lost 5 bases, with 8 bases between them. Per germline, CDR1 SGHTA and CDR2 FQGNSA. Regarding this clone: Its target is unknown.

This chain connects TRBV7-2 to TRBJ2-2; tentative D call: TRBD2 (5 bases). The source of this sequence is a man in his thirties or forties in good health and CMV-seropositive. Sequenced: PBMCs. This CDR3 is CASTRETGELFF. CDR3 nucleotide sequence: TGTGCCAGCACGAGGGAAACCGGGGAGCTGTTTTTT.